This entry features one T cell receptor (beta chain) sequence. The antigen is unknown. This sample stems from a study of glioma-infiltrating T cells. Study conclusions and caveats: CDR3 overlap between tissue and blood was very small. Gliomas, especially low-grade, showed above-expected tissue-blood divergence; non-neoplastic patients showed below.

Amplification of TCR alpha and beta CDR3 regions from RNA used iRepertoire nested multiplex PCR. Input was 100-400 ng of tissue mRNA or PBMC total RNA. Via MiXCR, TCRdb re-called the multiplex PCR reads, giving one row per CDR3 protein. Seen here are about 3,000 distinct CDR3 sequences, around 16% observed once, and the top ten hold roughly 52%. Material: glioma tissue, nonneoplastic brain tissue, or PBMCs (not recorded which). The origin of this receptor is a human donor with low-grade glioma or glioblastoma, undergoing nonglioma brain surgery, or in good health (not recorded which).

The CDR3 DNA reads TGTGCCAGTAGAGCCCATAGCAATCAGCCCCAGCATTTT. It is translated as CASRAHSNQPQHF. V usage is TRBV19 and J usage is TRBJ1-5, with no clear D. CDR1 and CDR2 from the germline V gene are LNHDA and SQIVND (reference sequence). Trimming left V 6 bases short and J 0 bases short, with 6 bases between. The length of the CDR3 is 13 residues.